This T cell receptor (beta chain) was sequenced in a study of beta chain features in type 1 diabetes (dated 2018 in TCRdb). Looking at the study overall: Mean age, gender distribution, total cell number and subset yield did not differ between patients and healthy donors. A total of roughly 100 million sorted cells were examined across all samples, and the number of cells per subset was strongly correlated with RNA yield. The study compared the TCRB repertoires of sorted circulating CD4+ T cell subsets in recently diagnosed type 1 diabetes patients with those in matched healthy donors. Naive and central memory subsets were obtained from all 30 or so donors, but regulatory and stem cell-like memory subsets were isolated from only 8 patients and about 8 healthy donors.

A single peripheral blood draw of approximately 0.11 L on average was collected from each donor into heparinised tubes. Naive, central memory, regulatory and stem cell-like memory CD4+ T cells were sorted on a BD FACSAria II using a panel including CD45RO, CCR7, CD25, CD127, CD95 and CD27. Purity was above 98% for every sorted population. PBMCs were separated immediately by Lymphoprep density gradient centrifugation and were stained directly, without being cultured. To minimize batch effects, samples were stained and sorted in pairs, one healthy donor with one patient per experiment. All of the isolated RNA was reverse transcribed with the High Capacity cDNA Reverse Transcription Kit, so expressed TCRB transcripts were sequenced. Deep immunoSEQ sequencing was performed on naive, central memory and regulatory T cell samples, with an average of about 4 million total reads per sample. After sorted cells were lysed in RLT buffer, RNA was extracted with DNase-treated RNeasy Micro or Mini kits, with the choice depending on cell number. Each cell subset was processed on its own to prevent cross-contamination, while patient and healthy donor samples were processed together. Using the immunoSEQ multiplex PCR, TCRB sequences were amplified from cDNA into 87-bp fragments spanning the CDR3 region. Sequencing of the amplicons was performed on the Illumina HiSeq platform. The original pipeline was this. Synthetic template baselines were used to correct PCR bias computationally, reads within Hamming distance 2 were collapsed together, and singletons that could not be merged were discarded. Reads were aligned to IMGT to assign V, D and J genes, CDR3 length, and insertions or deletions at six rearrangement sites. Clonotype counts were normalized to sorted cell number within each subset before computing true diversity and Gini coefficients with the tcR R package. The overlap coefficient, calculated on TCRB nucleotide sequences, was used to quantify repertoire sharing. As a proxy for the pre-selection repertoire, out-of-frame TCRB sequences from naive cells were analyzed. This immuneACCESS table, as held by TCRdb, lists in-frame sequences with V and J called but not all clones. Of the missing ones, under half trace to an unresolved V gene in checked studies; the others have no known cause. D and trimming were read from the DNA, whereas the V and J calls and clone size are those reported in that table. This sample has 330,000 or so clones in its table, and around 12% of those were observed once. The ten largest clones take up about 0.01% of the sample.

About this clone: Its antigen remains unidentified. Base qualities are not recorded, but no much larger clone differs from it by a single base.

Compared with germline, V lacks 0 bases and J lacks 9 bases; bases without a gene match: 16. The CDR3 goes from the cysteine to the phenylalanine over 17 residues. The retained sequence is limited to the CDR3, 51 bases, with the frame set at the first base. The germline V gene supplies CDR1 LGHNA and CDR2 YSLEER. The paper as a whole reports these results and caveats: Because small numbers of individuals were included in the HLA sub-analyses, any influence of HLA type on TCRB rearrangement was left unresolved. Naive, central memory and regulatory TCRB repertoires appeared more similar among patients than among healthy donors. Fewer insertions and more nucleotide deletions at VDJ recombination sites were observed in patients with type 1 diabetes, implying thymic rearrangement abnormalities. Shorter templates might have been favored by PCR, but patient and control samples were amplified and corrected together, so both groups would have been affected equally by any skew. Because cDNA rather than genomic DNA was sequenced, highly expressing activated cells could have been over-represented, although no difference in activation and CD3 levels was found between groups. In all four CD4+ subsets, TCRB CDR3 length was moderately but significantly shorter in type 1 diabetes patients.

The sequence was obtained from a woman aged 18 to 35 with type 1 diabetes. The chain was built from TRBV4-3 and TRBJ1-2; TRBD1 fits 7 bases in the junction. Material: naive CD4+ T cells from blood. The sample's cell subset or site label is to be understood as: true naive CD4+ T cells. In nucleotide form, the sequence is TGCGCCAGCAGCCAAGATCACGCCGAAACAGGGGAGTATCGCTACACCTTC. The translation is CASSQDHAETGEYRYTF.